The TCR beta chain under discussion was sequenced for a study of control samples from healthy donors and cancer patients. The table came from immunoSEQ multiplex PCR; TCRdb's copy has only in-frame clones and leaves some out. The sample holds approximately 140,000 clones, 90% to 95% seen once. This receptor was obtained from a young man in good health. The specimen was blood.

The CDR3 sequence is CASRLAGDPPVAQYF. CDR3 nucleotide sequence: TGTGCCAGCCGCTTAGCGGGGGACCCGCCCGTAGCGCAGTATTTT. The chain links TRBV27 to TRBJ2-3; the match to TRBD2 covers 9 bases. J gave up 10 bases and V 8 bases, and 16 bases lay outside the gene matches. Germline values: CDR1 MNHEY, CDR2 SMNVEV (reference sequence). The CDR3 spans 15 residues.